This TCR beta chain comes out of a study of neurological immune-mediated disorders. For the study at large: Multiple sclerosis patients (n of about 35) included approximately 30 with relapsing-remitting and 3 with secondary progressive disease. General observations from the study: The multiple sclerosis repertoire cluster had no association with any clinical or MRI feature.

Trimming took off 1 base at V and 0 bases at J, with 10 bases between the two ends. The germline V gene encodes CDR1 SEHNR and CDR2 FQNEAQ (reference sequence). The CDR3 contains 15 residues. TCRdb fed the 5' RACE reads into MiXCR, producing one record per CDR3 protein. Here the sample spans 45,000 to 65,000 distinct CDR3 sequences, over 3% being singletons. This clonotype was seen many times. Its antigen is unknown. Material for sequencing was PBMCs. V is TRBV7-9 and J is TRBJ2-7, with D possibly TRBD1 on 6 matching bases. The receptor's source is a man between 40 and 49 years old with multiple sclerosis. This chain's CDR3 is CASSLEGGSSYEQYF. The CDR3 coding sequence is TGTGCCAGCAGCTTAGAAGGGGGAAGCTCCTACGAGCAGTACTTC.